Listed here is a single TCR beta chain. This sample is part of a study of blood T cell repertoires in COVID-19. Study-level information: Sites across the United States, Italy and Spain contributed samples from acute and convalescent COVID-19. The cDNA or gDNA used as material had been derived from T cells, B-cell-depleted T cells, or PBMCs.

As handled by the study authors: Amplified reference gene primers provided the basis for estimating nucleated cell counts. Only in-frame clones appear in the TCRdb table, and some are missing; sequencing was by immunoSEQ multiplex PCR. D and trimming come from the DNA, and the V and J calls and clone size come from that table. There are about 83,000 clones in the sample; roughly 90% occur only once, and over 2.5% lies in the top ten. V lost 3 bases, J lost 10 bases, and 9 bases lay in between. Germline values: CDR1 LNHDA, CDR2 SQIVND (reference sequence). CDR3 length: 11 amino acids. This sequence was found in a woman in her forties or fifties with active or convalescent COVID-19. The sample was peripheral blood. The rearrangement joins TRBV19 to TRBJ1-1; D gene ambiguous. CDR3 nucleotide sequence: TGTGCCAGTAGTATCGGTCAAGCAGCTTTCTTT. Translation gives CASSIGQAAFF.